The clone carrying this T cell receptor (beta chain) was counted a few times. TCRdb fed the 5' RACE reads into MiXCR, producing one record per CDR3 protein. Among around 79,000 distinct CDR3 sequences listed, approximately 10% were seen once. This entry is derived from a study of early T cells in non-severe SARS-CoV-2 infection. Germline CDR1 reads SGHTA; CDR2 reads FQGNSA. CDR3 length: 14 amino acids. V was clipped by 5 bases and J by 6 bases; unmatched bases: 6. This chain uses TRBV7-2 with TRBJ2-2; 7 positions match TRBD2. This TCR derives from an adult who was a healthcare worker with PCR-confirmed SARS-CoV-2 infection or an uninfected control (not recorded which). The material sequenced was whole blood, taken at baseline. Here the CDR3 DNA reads TGTGCCAGCAGCAAAACGGGGGGTCCCGGGGAGCTGTTTTTT. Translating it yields CASSKTGGPGELFF.